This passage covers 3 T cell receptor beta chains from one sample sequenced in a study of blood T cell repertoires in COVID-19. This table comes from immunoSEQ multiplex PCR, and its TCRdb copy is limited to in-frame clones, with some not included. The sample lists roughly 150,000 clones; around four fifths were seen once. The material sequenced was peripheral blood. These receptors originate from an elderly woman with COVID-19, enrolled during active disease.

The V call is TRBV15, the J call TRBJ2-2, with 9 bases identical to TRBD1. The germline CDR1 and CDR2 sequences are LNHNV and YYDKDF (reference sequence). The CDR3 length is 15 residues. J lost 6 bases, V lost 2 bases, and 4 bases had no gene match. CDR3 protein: CATSRWDRVSGELFF. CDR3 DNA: TGTGCCACCAGCAGATGGGACAGGGTCTCCGGGGAGCTGTTTTTT.

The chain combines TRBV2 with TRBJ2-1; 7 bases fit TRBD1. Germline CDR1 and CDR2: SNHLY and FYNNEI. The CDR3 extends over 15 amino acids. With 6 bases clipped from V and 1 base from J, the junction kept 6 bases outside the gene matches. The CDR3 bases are TGTGCCAGCAGCCTCCAGACAGGGTCCTACAATGAGCAGTTCTTC. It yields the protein CASSLQTGSYNEQFF. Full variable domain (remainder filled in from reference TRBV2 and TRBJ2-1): EPEVTQTPSHQVTQMGQEVILRCVPISNHLYFYWYRQILGQKVEFLVSFYNNEISEKSEIFDDQFSVERPDGSNFTLKIRSTKLEDSAMYFCASSLQTGSYNEQFFGPGTRLTVL.

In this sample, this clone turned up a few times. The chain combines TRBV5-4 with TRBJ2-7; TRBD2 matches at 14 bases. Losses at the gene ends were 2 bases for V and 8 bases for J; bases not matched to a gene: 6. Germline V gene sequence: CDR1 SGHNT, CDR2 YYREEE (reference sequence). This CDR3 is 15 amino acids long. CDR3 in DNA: TGTGCCAGCAGCTTAACGGGACTAGCGGGAGATAAGCAGTACTTC. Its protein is CASSLTGLAGDKQYF.